The clone carrying this TCR beta chain was counted a few times. The data were taken from a study of T cell clonality in common variable immunodeficiency. Only in-frame clones appear in the TCRdb table, and some are missing; sequencing was by immunoSEQ multiplex PCR. Reported are approximately 34,000 clones, none seen only once; the ten largest carry roughly 3.4%. The sequenced sample was peripheral blood mononuclear cells. This receptor was obtained from a person aged 18 to 70 in good health.

CDR3 residues: CASSASSGTEAFF. The part of the CDR3 DNA that was read is TGTGCCAGTAGTGCATCTTCGGGCACTGAA. The chain employs TRBV19 and TRBJ1-1; D remains unclear. The missing CDR3 end, 3 residues past where the read stops, is filled in from the germline J gene. V dropped 5 bases and J dropped 4 bases, with 11 bases sitting between them. Germline V lookup: CDR1 LNHDA, CDR2 SQIVND (reference sequence). The CDR3 contains 13 residues.